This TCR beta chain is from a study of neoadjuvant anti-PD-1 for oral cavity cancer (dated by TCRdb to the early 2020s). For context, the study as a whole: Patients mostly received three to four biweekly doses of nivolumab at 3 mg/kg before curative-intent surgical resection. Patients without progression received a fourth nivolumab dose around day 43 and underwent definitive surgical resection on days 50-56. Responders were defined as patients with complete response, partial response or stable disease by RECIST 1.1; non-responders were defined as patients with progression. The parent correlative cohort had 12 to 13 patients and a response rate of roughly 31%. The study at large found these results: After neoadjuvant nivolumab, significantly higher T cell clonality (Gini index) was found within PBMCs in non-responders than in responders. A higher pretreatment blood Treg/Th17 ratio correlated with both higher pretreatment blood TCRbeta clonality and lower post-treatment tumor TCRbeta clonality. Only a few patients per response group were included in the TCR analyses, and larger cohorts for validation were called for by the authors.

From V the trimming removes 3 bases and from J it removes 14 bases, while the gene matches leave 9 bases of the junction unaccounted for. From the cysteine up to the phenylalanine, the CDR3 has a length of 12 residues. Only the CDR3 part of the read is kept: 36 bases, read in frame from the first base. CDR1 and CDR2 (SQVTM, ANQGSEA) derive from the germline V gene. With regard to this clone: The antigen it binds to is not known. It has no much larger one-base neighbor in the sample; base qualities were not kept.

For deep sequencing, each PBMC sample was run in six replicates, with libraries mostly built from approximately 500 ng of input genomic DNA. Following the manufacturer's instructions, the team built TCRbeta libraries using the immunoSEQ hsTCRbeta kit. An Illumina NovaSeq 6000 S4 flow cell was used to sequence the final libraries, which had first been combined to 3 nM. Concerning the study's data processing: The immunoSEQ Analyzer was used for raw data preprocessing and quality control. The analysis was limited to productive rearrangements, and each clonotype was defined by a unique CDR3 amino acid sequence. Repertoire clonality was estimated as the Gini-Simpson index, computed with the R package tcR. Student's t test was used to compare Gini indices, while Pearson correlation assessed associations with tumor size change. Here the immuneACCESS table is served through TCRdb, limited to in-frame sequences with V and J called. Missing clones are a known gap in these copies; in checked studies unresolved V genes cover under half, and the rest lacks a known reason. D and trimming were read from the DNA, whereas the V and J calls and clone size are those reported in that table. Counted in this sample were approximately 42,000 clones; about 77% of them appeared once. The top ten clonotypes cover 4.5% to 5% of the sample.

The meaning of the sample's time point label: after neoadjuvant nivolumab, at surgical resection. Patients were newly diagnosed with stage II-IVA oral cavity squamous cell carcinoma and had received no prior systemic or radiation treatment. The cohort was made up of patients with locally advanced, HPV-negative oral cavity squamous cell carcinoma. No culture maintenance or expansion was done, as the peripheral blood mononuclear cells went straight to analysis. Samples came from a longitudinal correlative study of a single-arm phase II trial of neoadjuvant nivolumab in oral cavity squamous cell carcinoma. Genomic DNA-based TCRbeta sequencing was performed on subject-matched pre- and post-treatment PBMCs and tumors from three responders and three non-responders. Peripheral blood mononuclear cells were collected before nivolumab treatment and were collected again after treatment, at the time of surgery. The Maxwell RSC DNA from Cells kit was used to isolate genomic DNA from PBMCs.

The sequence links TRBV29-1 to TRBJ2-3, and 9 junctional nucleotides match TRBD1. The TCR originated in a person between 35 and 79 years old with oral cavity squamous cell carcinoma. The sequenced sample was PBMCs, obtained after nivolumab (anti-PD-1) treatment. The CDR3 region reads CSVDEDRGERYF. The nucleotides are TGCAGCGTTGACGAAGACAGGGGGGAACGGTATTTT.